This T cell receptor (beta chain) was identified during a study of control samples from healthy donors and cancer patients. Germline V gene data show CDR1 as LNHDA and CDR2 as SQIVND (reference sequence). Trimming removed 3 bases from V and 3 bases from J; junction bases left unmatched: 4. CDR3 length: 15 amino acids. TCRdb's table, derived via immunoSEQ multiplex PCR, lists solely in-frame clones and lacks some. Here the sample spans 170,000 or so clones, around 90% being singletons. What was sequenced was blood. This sequence joins TRBV19 and TRBJ2-7; 11 positions match TRBD2. The TCR sequence derives from a woman between 35 and 50 years old in good health. The CDR3 bases are TGTGCCAGTAGTATTGGACTAGCGGGTAGCTACGAGCAGTACTTC. Residues: CASSIGLAGSYEQYF. The full variable domain, completed using reference TRBV19 and TRBJ2-7, is DGGITQSPKYLFRKEGQNVTLSCEQNLNHDAMYWYRQDPGQGLRLIYYSQIVNDFQKGDIAEGYSVSREKKESFPLTVTSAQKNPTAFYLCASSIGLAGSYEQYFGPGTRLTVT.